Each of the 13 T cell receptor beta chains below was sequenced from the same sample in a study of T cell responses to AZD1222 COVID-19 vaccine. TCRdb keeps only in-frame clones here, not all; method: immunoSEQ multiplex PCR. The sample holds around 83,000 clones; about 90% are singletons and the top ten take about 5%. Source: peripheral blood, taken on day 0 of AZD1222 vaccination. These receptors originate from an adult in good health.

This chain connects TRBV11-2 to TRBJ1-4; TRBD1 matches at 7 bases. V lost 5 bases and J lost 4; bases outside the gene matches: 1. This CDR3 region has 13 residues. Germline V lookup: CDR1 SGHAT, CDR2 FQNNGV. DNA of the CDR3: TGTGCCAGCAGCGGGGACAGTAATGAAAAACTGTTTTTT. Protein sequence: CASSGDSNEKLFF.

This sequence joins TRBV28 and TRBJ2-7; D gene uncertain. Germline CDR1 and CDR2: MDHEN and SYDVKM. The CDR3 has 11 amino acids. With 6 bases removed from V and 1 base from J, the gap between germline ends came to 4 bases. This CDR3 is CASRASYEQYF. The CDR3 DNA reads as TGTGCCAGCAGGGCGTCCTACGAGCAGTACTTC.

The V call is TRBV9, the J call TRBJ2-1, with 9 bases lining up with TRBD2. The CDR3 covers 15 residues. With 0 bases clipped from V and 10 bases from J, the junction kept 8 bases outside the gene matches. Germline lookup yields CDR1 SGDLS and CDR2 YYNGEE. In DNA form, the CDR3 reads TGTGCCAGCAGCGTAGGGTGGCGGGAGGGCCGAGAGCAGTTCTTC. This translates into CASSVGWREGREQFF.

V and J are TRBV25-1 and TRBJ2-3; tentative D call: TRBD2 (6 bases). The CDR3 loop spans 18 amino acids. Germline V gene data show CDR1 as MGHDK and CDR2 as SYGVNS. Trimming took off 2 bases at V and 4 bases at J, with 22 bases between the two ends. CDR3 region: CASSERGALRDSSDTQYF. CDR3 DNA sequence: TGTGCCAGCAGTGAACGTGGAGCCCTCCGGGACTCCTCAGATACGCAGTATTTT.

The rearrangement uses TRBV12-1 and TRBJ2-1; the D call TRBD2 from the table was never checked on the DNA. TRBV12-1 is a documented pseudogene. The CDR3 spans 16 residues. CDR3 nucleotide sequence: TGTGCCAGCACCACATGGGGGGAGTTGGCGGACAATGAGCAGTTCTTC. Its protein is CASTTWGELADNEQFF.

The CDR3 loop reads CATRPTEGQGLGNEQFF. Here the CDR3 DNA reads TGTGCCACCAGGCCAACCGAAGGACAGGGGTTAGGCAATGAGCAGTTCTTC. V gene TRBV24-1 combines with J gene TRBJ2-1, with TRBD1 identical over 9 bases. CDR1 is KGHDR and CDR2 is SFDVKD in the germline V gene. The CDR3 loop spans 17 amino acids. V trimming: 7 bases; J trimming: 6 bases; junction bases outside the gene matches: 15.

This chain connects TRBV7-2 to TRBJ2-3; 9 bases are a match to TRBD2. Per the germline V gene, CDR1 is SGHTA and CDR2 is FQGNSA. This CDR3 spans 18 amino acids. With V trimmed by 4 bases and J by 2 bases, 13 bases remained unmatched. CDR3 DNA: TGTGCCAGCAGCTCCCCCGAGGGGGCGGGAGGGGACACAGATACGCAGTATTTT. This sequence encodes CASSSPEGAGGDTDTQYF. The full variable domain, with the rest looked up from reference TRBV7-2 and TRBJ2-3, is GAGVSQSPSNKVTEKGKDVELRCDPISGHTALYWYRQSLGQGLEFLIYFQGNSAPDKSGLPSDRFSAERTGGSVSTLTIQRTQQEDSAVYLCASSSPEGAGGDTDTQYFGPGTRLTVL.

This clone has just one count. The chain couples TRBV10-2 to TRBJ2-1; the match to TRBD2 covers 9 bases. From germline, CDR1 is WSHSY and CDR2 SAAADI. The CDR3 has 14 amino acids. V was pared by 2 bases and J by 4 bases, with 0 bases of the junction left unmatched. As DNA, the CDR3 is TGCGCCAGCAGTGAGCTAGCGGGGTACAATGAGCAGTTCTTC. Its protein is CASSELAGYNEQFF.

This chain joins TRBV7-9 and TRBJ1-2; TRBD1 might be the D (6 bases). The CDR3 contains 14 residues. CDR1 and CDR2 (germline): SEHNR, FQNEAQ (reference sequence). V lost 0 bases to trimming and J lost 14 bases, with 19 bases between them. The CDR3 DNA reads TGTGCCAGCAGCTTAGCGGCGGGGGGCGAGGATTCAACCTTC. It yields the protein CASSLAAGGEDSTF.

This clone was counted a single time. This rearrangement joins TRBV14 to TRBJ2-1; 7 positions agree with TRBD1. Germline loops: CDR1 SGHDN, CDR2 FVKESK. The junction had 10 bases not matched to a gene; V was cut back by 0 bases and J by 8 bases. The CDR3 loop spans 16 amino acids. The DNA for the CDR3 is TGTGCCAGCAGCCAAGATTGGGCAGGGGGTTTTTATGAGCAGTTCTTC. Translating it yields CASSQDWAGGFYEQFF.

This chain connects TRBV19 to TRBJ1-1; D call uncertain. This CDR3 spans 12 amino acids. Trimming took 6 bases from V and 3 from J, leaving 8 bases between them. The germline V gene encodes CDR1 LNHDA and CDR2 SQIVND (reference sequence). This chain's CDR3 is CASRERYTEAFF. The CDR3 DNA sequence: TGTGCCAGTAGGGAGCGATACACTGAAGCTTTCTTT.

The rearrangement joins TRBV29-1 to TRBJ2-7, with TRBD2 as a possible D gene (6 bases). The CDR3 extends over 12 amino acids. Germline V gives CDR1 SQVTM, CDR2 ANQGSEA. V lost 2 bases and J lost 7, with 12 bases in between. DNA for the CDR3: TGCAGCGTTGAAACTGCCCGGGGGGAGCAGTACTTC. Protein product: CSVETARGEQYF.

J is TRBJ2-3 and V is TRBV9; 13 bases map to TRBD2. Germline V gene lookup returns CDR1 SGDLS and CDR2 YYNGEE. The CDR3 consists of 16 residues. The ends lost 3 bases at V and 4 bases at J; junction bases unmatched: 5. CDR3 region: CASSAGTSGMADTQYF. In DNA form, the CDR3 reads TGTGCCAGCAGCGCCGGGACTAGCGGGATGGCAGATACGCAGTATTTT.